This TCR beta chain was retrieved from a study of cytomegalovirus exposure and HLA in healthy donors. Study-wide results and limits: A few of the chains that were CMV-associated were confirmed in vitro to be specific for CMV antigens. Researchers reported in a later analysis that common viral pathogens appeared linked to several top clusters. HLA restriction was apparent for most CMV-associated TCR beta chains in a later analysis. The study assumed roughly uniform donor sequencing depth for presence/absence analyses.

To note about this clone: Its specificity is unknown.

The CDR3 extends over 13 amino acids. V lost 7 bases to trimming and J lost 2 bases, with 11 bases between them. Germline CDR1 reads SGHTA; CDR2 reads FQGNSA. Primers: 60 Vbeta forward and 13 Jbeta reverse. Assay used: immunoSEQ multiplex PCR; TCRdb lists only in-frame clones, some missing. The top ten clones hold around 9.5% of a sample with more than 100,000 clones, about four fifths of them seen once. The receptor was isolated from a female donor in good health and CMV-seropositive. What was sequenced was PBMCs. The chain employs TRBV7-2 and TRBJ1-2; D is possibly TRBD1 (6 bases). CDR3 in DNA: TGTGCCAGCACCCTAACAGGGAACTATGGCTACACCTTC. It translates to CASTLTGNYGYTF.